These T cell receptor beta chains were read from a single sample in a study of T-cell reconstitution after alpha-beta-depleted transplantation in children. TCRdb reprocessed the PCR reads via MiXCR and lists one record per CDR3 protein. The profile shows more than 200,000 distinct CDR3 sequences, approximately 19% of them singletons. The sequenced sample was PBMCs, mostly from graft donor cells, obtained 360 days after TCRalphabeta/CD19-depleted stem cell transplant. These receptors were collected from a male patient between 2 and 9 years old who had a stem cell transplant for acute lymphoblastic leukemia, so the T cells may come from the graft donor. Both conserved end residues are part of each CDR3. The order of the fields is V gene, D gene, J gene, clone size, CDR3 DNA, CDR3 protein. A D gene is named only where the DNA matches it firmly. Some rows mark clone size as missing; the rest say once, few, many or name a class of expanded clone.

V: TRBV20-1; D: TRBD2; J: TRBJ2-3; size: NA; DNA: TGCAGTGCTAGACCAGCGGGGGCTAGCACAGATACGCAGTATTTT; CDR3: CSARPAGASTDTQYF
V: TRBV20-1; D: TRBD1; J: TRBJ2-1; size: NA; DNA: TGCAGTGCTAGAGATCTCCGGACAGGGTGGAATGAGCAGTTCTTC; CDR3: CSARDLRTGWNEQFF
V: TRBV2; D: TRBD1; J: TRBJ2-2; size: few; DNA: TGTGCCAGCAGTATAGACAGGGATCCCGGGGAGCTGTTTTTT; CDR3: CASSIDRDPGELFF
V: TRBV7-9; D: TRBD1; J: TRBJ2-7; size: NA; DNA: TGTGCCAGCAGCCCCCCCCCCGGACAGGGGGACTACGAGCAGTACTTC; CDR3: CASSPPPGQGDYEQYF
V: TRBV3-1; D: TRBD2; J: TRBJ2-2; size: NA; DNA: TGTGCCAGCAGCCAAGGGACTAGCGGGAGGCTTGGGGAGCTGTTTTTT; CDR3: CASSQGTSGRLGELFF
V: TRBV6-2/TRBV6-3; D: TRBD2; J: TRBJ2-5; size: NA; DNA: TGTGCCAGCAGTTCCGGGACTATGGAGACCCAGTACTTC; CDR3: CASSSGTMETQYF
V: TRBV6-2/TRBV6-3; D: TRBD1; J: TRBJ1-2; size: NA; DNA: TGTGCCAGCAGTTACCAGGGACAGGACTATGGCTACACCTTC; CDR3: CASSYQGQDYGYTF
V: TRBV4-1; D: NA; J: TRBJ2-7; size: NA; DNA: TGCGCCAGCAGCCAAGTTGGGGAGGAGGGGCAGTACTTC; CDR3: CASSQVGEEGQYF
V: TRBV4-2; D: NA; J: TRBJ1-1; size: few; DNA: TGTGCCAGCAGCCAAGAGGGCGCGGGGATGAACACTGAAGCTTTCTTT; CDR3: CASSQEGAGMNTEAFF
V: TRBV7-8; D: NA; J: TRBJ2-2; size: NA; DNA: TGTGCCAGCAGCTTAGGTCGTCTGGTAGTGGCGGGCGGGGAGCTGTTTTTT; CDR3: CASSLGRLVVAGGELFF
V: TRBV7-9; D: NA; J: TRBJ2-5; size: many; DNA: TGTGCCAGCAGCTTACGAGTGAACTCCGGGAAGGACCAAGAGACCCAGTACTTC; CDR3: CASSLRVNSGKDQETQYF
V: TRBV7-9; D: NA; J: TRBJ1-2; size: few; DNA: TGTGCCAGCAGCTTAGGTCAGGGAATGGATGGCTACACCTTC; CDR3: CASSLGQGMDGYTF
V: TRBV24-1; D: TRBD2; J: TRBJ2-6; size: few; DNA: TGTGCCACCCTTAGGCGGGGGGGCAACTCTGGGGCCAACGTCCTGACTTTC; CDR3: CATLRRGGNSGANVLTF
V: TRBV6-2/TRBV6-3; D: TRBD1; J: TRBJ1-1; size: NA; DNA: TGTGCCAGCAGTTACGGGGACAGGGGCACTGAAGCTTTCTTT; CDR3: CASSYGDRGTEAFF
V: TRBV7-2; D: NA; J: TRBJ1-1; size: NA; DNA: TGTGCCAGCAGCTTGTGGCAGGAGAACACTGAAGCTTTCTTT; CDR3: CASSLWQENTEAFF
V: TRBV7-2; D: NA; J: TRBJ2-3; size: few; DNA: TGTGCCAGCACCTCTAGCCCATTCCGGACTCTAACGCAGTATTTT; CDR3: CASTSSPFRTLTQYF
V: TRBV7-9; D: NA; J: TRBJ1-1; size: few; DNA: TGTGCCAGCAGCAGTGTCGAAGCTTTCTTT; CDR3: CASSSVEAFF
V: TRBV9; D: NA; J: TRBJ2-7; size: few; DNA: TGTGCCAGCAGCCCCTCATGGTCCGAGGACTACGAGCAGTACTTC; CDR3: CASSPSWSEDYEQYF
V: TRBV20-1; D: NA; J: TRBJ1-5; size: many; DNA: TGCAGTGCTAGGGATGGGGTCCGGGACAAAACTGCTGGCCAGCCCCAGCATTTT; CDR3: CSARDGVRDKTAGQPQHF
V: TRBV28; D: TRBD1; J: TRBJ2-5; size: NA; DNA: TGTGCCAGCAGTAAGGACAGGGGAAGGTACGGAGAGACCCAGTACTTC; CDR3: CASSKDRGRYGETQYF
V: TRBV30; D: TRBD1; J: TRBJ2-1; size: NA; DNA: TGTGCCGGCACAGGGGACCCGGGTTGGTTCTTC; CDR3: CAGTGDPGWFF
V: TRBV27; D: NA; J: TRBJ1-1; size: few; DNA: TGTGCCAGCAGTTTATACGGCCCGGGGGGAACTGAAGCTTTCTTT; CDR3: CASSLYGPGGTEAFF
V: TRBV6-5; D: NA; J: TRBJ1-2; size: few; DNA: TGTGCCAGCAGTTACGGGCAGGGGTCTGACTATGGCTACACCTTC; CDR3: CASSYGQGSDYGYTF
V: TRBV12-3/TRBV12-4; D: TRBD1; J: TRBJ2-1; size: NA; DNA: TGTGCCAGCAGGGGGGACAGGGAGTTCTTC; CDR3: CASRGDREFF
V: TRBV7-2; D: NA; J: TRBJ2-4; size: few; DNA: TGTGCCAGCAGCTGGGGCGGGGAAAACATTCAGTACTTC; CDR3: CASSWGGENIQYF
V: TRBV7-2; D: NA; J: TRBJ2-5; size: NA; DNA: TGTGCCAGCAGCCAACACGGGACGGCCAACCAAGAGACCCAGTACTTC; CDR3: CASSQHGTANQETQYF
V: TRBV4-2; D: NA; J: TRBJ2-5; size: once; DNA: TGTGCCAGCAGCCCAGCGGGTGATGAAGAGACCCAGTACTTC; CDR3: CASSPAGDEETQYF
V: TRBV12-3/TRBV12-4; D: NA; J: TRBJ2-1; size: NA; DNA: TGTGCCAGCAGTTTAGCGGCTAGCAGGAATGAGCAGTTCTTC; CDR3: CASSLAASRNEQFF
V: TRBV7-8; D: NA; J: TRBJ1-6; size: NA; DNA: TGTGCCAGCACCGTAACAGTGGGGGATTCACCCCTCCACTTT; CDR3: CASTVTVGDSPLHF
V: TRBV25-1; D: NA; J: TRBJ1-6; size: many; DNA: TGTGCCAGCAGTGAGTCACCCCTCCACTTT; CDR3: CASSESPLHF
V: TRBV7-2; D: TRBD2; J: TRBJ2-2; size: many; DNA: TGTGCCAGCACCTGGCGGGGGACGAACACCGGGGAGCTGTTTTTT; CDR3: CASTWRGTNTGELFF
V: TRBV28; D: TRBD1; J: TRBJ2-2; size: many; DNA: TGTGCCAGCAGCCCAGGGGGCTCAGGAAGCGGGGAGCTGTTTTTT; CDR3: CASSPGGSGSGELFF
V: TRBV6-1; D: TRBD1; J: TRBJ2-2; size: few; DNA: TGTGCCAGCAGACCGGGACAGGGGTCCGCCGGGGAGCTGTTTTTT; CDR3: CASRPGQGSAGELFF
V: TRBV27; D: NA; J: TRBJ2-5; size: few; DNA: TGTGCCAGCAGTGGGGTAGGGAAGGAGACCCAGTACTTC; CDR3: CASSGVGKETQYF
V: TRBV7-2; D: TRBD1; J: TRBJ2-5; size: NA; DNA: TGTGCCAGCGGCCAGGACAGGGGCCCCCAGTACTTC; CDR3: CASGQDRGPQYF
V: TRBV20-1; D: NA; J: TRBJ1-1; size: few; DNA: TGCAGTGCTAGAACCGGGACGGCGAACACTGAAGCTTTCTTT; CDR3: CSARTGTANTEAFF
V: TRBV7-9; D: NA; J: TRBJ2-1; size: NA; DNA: TGTGCCAGCAGCCCCAACCGAGGTCCCTATGAGCAGTTCTTC; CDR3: CASSPNRGPYEQFF
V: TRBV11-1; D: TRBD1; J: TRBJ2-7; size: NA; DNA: TGTGCCAGCAGCTTAGCATCCGTTTTGACAGGTACCGCCGGGACAGGGTCATTCGAGCAGTACTTC; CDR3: CASSLASVLTGTAGTGSFEQYF
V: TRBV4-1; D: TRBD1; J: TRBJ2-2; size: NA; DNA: TGCGCCAGCAGCCTTTCTGGACAGGGGGCAGGAACCGGGGAGCTGTTTTTT; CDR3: CASSLSGQGAGTGELFF
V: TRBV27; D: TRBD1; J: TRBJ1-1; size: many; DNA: TGTGCCAGCACCACGTCCGGGACAGGGGGCGGCGGCACTGAAGCTTTCTTT; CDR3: CASTTSGTGGGGTEAFF
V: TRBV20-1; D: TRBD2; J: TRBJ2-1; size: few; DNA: TGCAGTGCTAGCGAGGCGGGAGGGAGCTACAATGAGCAGTTCTTC; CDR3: CSASEAGGSYNEQFF
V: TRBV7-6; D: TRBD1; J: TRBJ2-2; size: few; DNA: TGTGCCAGCAGCCCTCGACAGGGGGCGAACACCGGGGAGCTGTTTTTT; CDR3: CASSPRQGANTGELFF
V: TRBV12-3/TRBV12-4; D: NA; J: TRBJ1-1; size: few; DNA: TGTGCCAGCAGTAGTCAGGAGGGGAACACTGAAGCTTTCTTT; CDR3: CASSSQEGNTEAFF
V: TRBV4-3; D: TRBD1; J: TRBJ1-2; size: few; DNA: TGCGCCAGCAGCCAAGTGGGACAGGCGCTCCCTAACTATGGCTACACCTTC; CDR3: CASSQVGQALPNYGYTF
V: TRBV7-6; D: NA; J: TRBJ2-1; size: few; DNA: TGTGCCAGCAGCTTCCTTACCGGCCTGGGAGAGCAGTTCTTC; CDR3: CASSFLTGLGEQFF
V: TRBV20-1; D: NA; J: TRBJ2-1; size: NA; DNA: TGCAGTGCCGAGGGGTTCAATGAGCAGTTCTTC; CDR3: CSAEGFNEQFF
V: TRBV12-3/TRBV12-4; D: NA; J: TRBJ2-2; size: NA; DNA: TGTGCCAGCACCGTGACCGGGGAGCTGTTTTTT; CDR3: CASTVTGELFF
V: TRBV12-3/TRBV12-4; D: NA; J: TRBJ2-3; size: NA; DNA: TGTGCCAGCAGTTCGGACTTATACACAGATACGCAGTATTTT; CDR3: CASSSDLYTDTQYF
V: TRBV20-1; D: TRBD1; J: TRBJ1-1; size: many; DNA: TGCAGTGCTAGTCGGGGCACAGGGGGCGCGACTGAAGCTTTCTTT; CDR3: CSASRGTGGATEAFF
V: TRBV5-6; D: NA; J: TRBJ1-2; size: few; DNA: TGTGCCAGCTGGGGGGCCGGGGGCTACACCTTC; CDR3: CASWGAGGYTF
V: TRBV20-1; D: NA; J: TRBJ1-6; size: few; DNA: TGCAGTGCGGGAGGGAGGGCGTCTAATTCACCCCTCCACTTT; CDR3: CSAGGRASNSPLHF
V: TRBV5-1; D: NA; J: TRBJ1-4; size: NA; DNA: TGCGCCAGCAGGCCACTGGTGGGTCAAAATGAAAAACTGTTTTTT; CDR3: CASRPLVGQNEKLFF
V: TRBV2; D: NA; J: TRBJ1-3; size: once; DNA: TGTGCCAGCAGTTATAGACAAGGGGCTCCTGGAAACACCATATATTTT; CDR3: CASSYRQGAPGNTIYF
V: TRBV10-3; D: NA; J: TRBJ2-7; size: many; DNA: TGTGCCATCAGTGGCTACGCAGGGTCTTCAGGCGAGCAGTACTTC; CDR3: CAISGYAGSSGEQYF
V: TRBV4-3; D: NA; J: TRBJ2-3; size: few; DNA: TGCGCCAGCAGCCAACTAGCGAGTAGCACAGATACGCAGTATTTT; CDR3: CASSQLASSTDTQYF
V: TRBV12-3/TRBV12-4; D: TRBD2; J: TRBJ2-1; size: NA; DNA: TGTGCCAGCAGTCCGCCCCTAGCGGGGGGCCCCTACAATGAGCAGTTCTTC; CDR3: CASSPPLAGGPYNEQFF
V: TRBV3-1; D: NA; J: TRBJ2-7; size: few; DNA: TGTGCCAGCAGCGCTCTGTGGAGGGGGGATTTCGAGCAGTACTTC; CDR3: CASSALWRGDFEQYF
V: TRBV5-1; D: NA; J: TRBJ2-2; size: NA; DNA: TGCGCCAGACCCGGGGCAGGACTCACCGGGGAGCTGTTTTTT; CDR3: CARPGAGLTGELFF
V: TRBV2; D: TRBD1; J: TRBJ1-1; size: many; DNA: TGTGCCAGCAGTGCGACAGGGGGCACTGAAGCTTTCTTT; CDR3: CASSATGGTEAFF
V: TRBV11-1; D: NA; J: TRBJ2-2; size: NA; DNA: TGTGCCAGCAGCTTAGGGGATGCCAGGGGCAAAAATCCCGGGGAGCTGTTTTTT; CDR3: CASSLGDARGKNPGELFF